These 20 T cell receptor beta chains were all obtained from the same sample, sequenced in a study of T cell responses to AZD1222 COVID-19 vaccine. Sequencing was performed with immunoSEQ multiplex PCR; in TCRdb, only in-frame clones are kept and a portion is missing. The table has about 110,000 clones, about 91% seen once. Here the sequenced sample was peripheral blood, taken on day 0 of AZD1222 vaccination. All receptors come from an adult in good health.

The chain links TRBV4-3 to TRBJ1-2, with 7 bases identical to TRBD1. The CDR3 extends over 15 amino acids. V lost 0 bases, J lost 8 bases, and 9 bases stayed unmatched. From germline, CDR1 is LGHNA and CDR2 YSLEER. The CDR3 region has the DNA TGCGCCAGCAGCCAAGATCCCACAGGGGAGTTCGGCTACACCTTC. It codes for CASSQDPTGEFGYTF.

This clone is a singleton in its sample. The chain couples TRBV19 to TRBJ2-5; 9 nucleotides match TRBD1. CDR1 and CDR2 (germline): LNHDA, SQIVND (reference sequence). The CDR3 contains 15 residues. J was trimmed by 2 bases and V by 6 bases; bases with no gene match: 7. The CDR3 DNA is TGTGCCAGTAGCGCAGGACAGGGGCCACAAGAGACCCAGTACTTC. Protein sequence: CASSAGQGPQETQYF.

This clone was seen a handful of times. The chain joins TRBV10-3 to TRBJ1-2; no definite D call. There are 11 residues in the CDR3. The ends were cut back, 9 bases at V and 8 bases at J, with 13 bases in the middle. Germline V gene lookup returns CDR1 ENHRY and CDR2 SYGVKD. CDR3: CAMAGIGGYTF. The CDR3 nucleotides read TGTGCCATGGCGGGGATTGGCGGCTACACCTTC.

This chain joins TRBV6-5 and TRBJ2-1, with TRBD2 matching 10 bases. The J segment lost 7 bases and the V segment lost 2 bases, leaving 8 bases of the junction unmatched. CDR3 length: 16 residues. Germline V gives CDR1 MNHEY, CDR2 SVGAGI. The CDR3 region is CASSYSLAGVWNEQFF. The CDR3, as DNA: TGTGCCAGCAGTTACAGTCTAGCGGGAGTGTGGAATGAGCAGTTCTTC.

CDR3 nucleotides: TGCGCCAGCAGCGGGGGTGTGGGCCATAATCAGCCCCAGCATTTT. It codes for CASSGGVGHNQPQHF. This chain connects TRBV5-1 to TRBJ1-5, with D perhaps matching TRBD1 (5 bases). This CDR3 contains 15 residues. The germline CDR1 and CDR2 sequences are SGHRS and YFSETQ. V dropped 4 bases and J dropped 4 bases, with 15 bases sitting between them.

This chain's CDR3 is CASSYRDTDGYTF. The DNA of the CDR3 is TGTGCCAGCAGTTACCGGGACACTGATGGCTACACCTTC. The genes are TRBV6-5 and TRBJ1-2, with D possibly being TRBD1 (6 bases). V gave up 2 bases and J gave up 6 bases, with 10 bases separating them. CDR1 is MNHEY, CDR2 SVGAGI, per germline. The CDR3 is 13 amino acids.

This chain connects TRBV14 to TRBJ1-1; 9 bases agree with TRBD1. This CDR3 has 17 residues. V lost 5 bases and J lost 0; bases outside the gene matches: 10. Germline assignment: CDR1 SGHDN and CDR2 FVKESK. The CDR3 DNA sequence: TGTGCCAGCAGCTACCCAGGACAGGGGTTATTGAACACTGAAGCTTTCTTT. Its protein is CASSYPGQGLLNTEAFF.

The chain recombines TRBV4-2 with TRBJ2-2; the D is unclear. V was trimmed by 0 bases and J by 7 bases, leaving 12 bases between them. CDR1 is LGHNA, CDR2 YNFKEQ, per germline. The CDR3 spans 15 residues. The CDR3 here is CASSQEGSQNGELFF. The CDR3 bases are TGTGCCAGCAGCCAAGAGGGCAGCCAAAACGGGGAGCTGTTTTTT.

The genes are TRBV10-3 and TRBJ1-5; no firm D call. The ends were cut back, 0 bases at V and 1 base at J, with 10 bases in the middle. The CDR3 covers 16 residues. Germline V gene data show CDR1 as ENHRY and CDR2 as SYGVKD. CDR3 bases: TGTGCCATCAGTGAGTCGATGGGGAGAAGCAATCAGCCCCAGCATTTT. It encodes CAISESMGRSNQPQHF.

This clone was recorded only once. The chain recombines TRBV4-2 with TRBJ2-3; D not resolved. This CDR3 comprises 12 residues. Germline V gene sequence: CDR1 LGHNA, CDR2 YNFKEQ. Between the trimmed V and J ends, which lost 4 bases and 3 bases, there was a span of 5 bases. The DNA for the CDR3 is TGTGCCAGCAGCCTGCGTACAGATACGCAGTATTTT. It encodes CASSLRTDTQYF.

This chain uses TRBV5-6 with TRBJ2-5; 9 bases match TRBD2. CDR3 length: 15 amino acids. The V gene's germline CDR1 is SGHDT and CDR2 YYEEEE. The V gene end was trimmed by 2 bases and the J gene end by 8 bases; junction bases not matched to a gene: 10. The DNA for the CDR3 is TGTGCCAGCAGCTTCGCTAGCGGGACTCAAGTTACCCAGTACTTC. Protein product: CASSFASGTQVTQYF. The entire variable domain, with the rest obtained from reference TRBV5-6 and TRBJ2-5, is as follows: DAGVTQSPTHLIKTRGQQVTLRCSPKSGHDTVSWYQQALGQGPQFIFQYYEEEERQRGNFPDRFSGHQFPNYSSELNVNALLLGDSALYLCASSFASGTQVTQYFGPGTRLLVL.

As for this clone: The same CDR3 arises from other DNA sequences in this sample as well. The V and J genes are TRBV9 and TRBJ1-1; D not resolved. Germline assignment: CDR1 SGDLS and CDR2 YYNGEE. Between the trimmed V and J ends, which lost 0 bases and 2 bases, there was a span of 5 bases. This CDR3 comprises 13 residues. CDR3 in DNA: TGTGCCAGCAGCGTAGGCAGTAACACTGAAGCTTTCTTT. This encodes CASSVGSNTEAFF.

The V call is TRBV4-1, the J call TRBJ1-4; tentatively, D is TRBD1 (5 bases). The CDR3 runs to 16 residues. Trimming took 0 bases from V and 8 from J, leaving 16 bases between them. Germline V lookup: CDR1 MGHRA, CDR2 YSYEKL. In nucleotides, the CDR3 is TGCGCCAGCAGCCAAGATCCTGGGACCCTGGGCGAAAAACTGTTTTTT. Encoded protein: CASSQDPGTLGEKLFF.

This sequence joins TRBV7-2 and TRBJ1-5, with D maybe TRBD1 (5 bases). The CDR3 consists of 14 residues. V shed 3 bases and J shed 7 bases, with 13 bases lying between them. In germline, CDR1 is SGHTA, CDR2 FQGNSA. The CDR3 nucleotides read TGTGCCAGCAGCTTGCAGGGTACGGTGCAGCCCCAGCATTTT. Its translation: CASSLQGTVQPQHF.

The genes are TRBV10-3 and TRBJ2-7; TRBD2 might be the D (6 bases). The CDR3 is 15 residues long. With 0 bases removed from V and 0 bases from J, the gap between germline ends came to 9 bases. The germline CDR1 and CDR2 sequences are ENHRY and SYGVKD. CDR3 nucleotides: TGTGCCATCAGTGAGTCGAATAGCGGCTCCTACGAGCAGTACTTC. Its translation is CAISESNSGSYEQYF.

This CDR3 reads CASNEGGRTAIATNEKLFF. The CDR3 DNA reads TGTGCCAGCAATGAGGGCGGACGGACAGCGATTGCAACTAATGAAAAACTGTTTTTT. This sequence joins TRBV2 and TRBJ1-4, with a tentative D call TRBD1 (6 bases). V lost 7 bases, J lost 0 bases, and 24 bases lay in between. The CDR3 extends over 19 amino acids. Germline V gives CDR1 SNHLY, CDR2 FYNNEI.

This rearrangement joins TRBV27 to TRBJ1-5, with a possible D match to TRBD1 (5 bases). Trimming removed 6 bases at V and 3 bases at J, with 18 bases between. This CDR3 region has 16 residues. CDR1 MNHEY and CDR2 SMNVEV come from the germline V gene (reference sequence). As DNA, the CDR3 is TGTGCCAGCAGCCTAGCCCGGGACGGCTACAATCAGCCCCAGCATTTT. Translating gives CASSLARDGYNQPQHF.

This rearrangement joins TRBV19 to TRBJ1-4; D is ambiguous. Trimming took off 5 bases at V and 7 bases at J, with 23 bases between the two ends. The germline gives CDR1 LNHDA, CDR2 SQIVND (reference sequence). The CDR3 runs to 17 residues. The CDR3 DNA reads as TGTGCCAGTAGTCGGACCCCGAGGGAGATAGGTCGTGAAAAACTGTTTTTT. Translating gives CASSRTPREIGREKLFF.

This chain joins TRBV7-9 and TRBJ1-1; D unclear. Looked up from germline, CDR1 is SEHNR and CDR2 is FQNEAQ (reference sequence). Trimming left V 5 bases short and J 4 bases short, with 17 bases between. This CDR3 has 15 amino acids. CDR3 region: CASSPPGGDGTEAFF. CDR3 DNA: TGTGCCAGCAGCCCCCCGGGTGGGGATGGCACTGAAGCTTTCTTT.

This rearrangement joins TRBV10-3 to TRBJ1-2, with 10 nucleotides matching TRBD1. V lost 6 bases to trimming and J lost 5 bases; unmatched junction nucleotides: 6. The germline CDR1 and CDR2 sequences are ENHRY and SYGVKD. CDR3 length: 14 amino acids. CDR3 nucleotide sequence: TGTGCCATCAGACCCCCGGGACAGGGGTATGGCTACACCTTC. The encoded protein is CAIRPPGQGYGYTF.